This T cell receptor (beta chain) emerged from a study of cytomegalovirus exposure and HLA in healthy donors. This CDR3 comprises 12 residues. Germline V lookup: CDR1 LNHDA, CDR2 SQIVND (reference sequence). V lost 2 bases and J lost 6, with 7 bases in between. The PCR contained 60 Vbeta and 13 Jbeta primers. TCRdb's copy holds only in-frame clones and misses some; the assay was immunoSEQ multiplex PCR. The table includes 140,000 or so clones, around 78% detected once. The TCR comes from a woman under 30 in good health and CMV-seropositive. The chain couples TRBV19 to TRBJ1-1; D ambiguous. The source material was PBMCs. CDR3 nucleotides: TGTGCCAGTAGTATACGGAGCGCTGAAGCTTTCTTT. It yields the protein CASSIRSAEAFF. Full variable domain (rest looked up from reference TRBV19 and TRBJ1-1): DGGITQSPKYLFRKEGQNVTLSCEQNLNHDAMYWYRQDPGQGLRLIYYSQIVNDFQKGDIAEGYSVSREKKESFPLTVTSAQKNPTAFYLCASSIRSAEAFFGQGTRLTVV.